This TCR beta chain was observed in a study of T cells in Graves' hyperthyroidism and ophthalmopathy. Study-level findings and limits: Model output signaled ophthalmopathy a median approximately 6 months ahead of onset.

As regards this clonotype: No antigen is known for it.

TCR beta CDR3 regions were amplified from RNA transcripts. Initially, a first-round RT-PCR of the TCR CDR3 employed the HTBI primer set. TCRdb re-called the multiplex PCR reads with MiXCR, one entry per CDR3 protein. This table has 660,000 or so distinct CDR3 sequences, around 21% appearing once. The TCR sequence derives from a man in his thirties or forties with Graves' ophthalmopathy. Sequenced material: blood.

In nucleotides, the CDR3 is TGTGCCAGCAGTTTTGCCGGGACAGGGTCCTCCTACGAGCAGTACTTC. It specifies CASSFAGTGSSYEQYF. V and J are TRBV12-3 or TRBV12-4 and TRBJ2-7, with 9 bases matching TRBD1. The CDR3 length is 16 residues. Trimming at V came to 3 bases and at J to 0 bases, leaving 6 bases not matched to a gene.